This TCR beta chain was profiled in a study of T-cell reconstitution after alpha-beta-depleted transplantation in children. Whole-study results and caveats: Surviving thymic progenitors and recipient T cells were the source of high TCRbeta diversity at day 60 in some patients. Reportedly, alpha-beta T cells present about two months post-transplant originated from several hundred expanded clones of graft origin.

The CDR3 sequence is 15 residues long. The germline V gene has CDR1 MDHEN and CDR2 SYDVKM. V dropped 6 bases and J dropped 3; count of bases not matched to a gene: 8. The TCRbeta library incorporated unique molecular identifiers. Via MiXCR, TCRdb re-called the PCR reads, giving one row per CDR3 protein. Of approximately 500,000 distinct CDR3 sequences listed, 27% are singletons. For this clonotype: The antigen remains undetermined.

The TCR comes from a boy younger than two with Wiskott-Aldrich syndrome, due to receive a stem cell transplant. V gene TRBV28 combines with J gene TRBJ1-1; 9 nucleotides line up with TRBD1. The material was PBMCs, obtained before TCRalphabeta/CD19-depleted stem cell transplant. The DNA for the CDR3 is TGTGCCAGCAGGTCCCGCGGACAGGGGCACACTGAAGCTTTCTTT. Amino acid sequence: CASRSRGQGHTEAFF.